This T cell receptor (beta chain) was observed in a study of blood T cell repertoires in COVID-19. Study overall: Samples taken during acute and convalescent COVID-19 were collected in the United States, Italy and Spain. Sample material is recorded as cDNA or gDNA derived from T cells, B-cell-depleted T cells, or PBMCs.

How the authors handled the data: Reference gene primer amplification gave nucleated cell count estimates. Produced via immunoSEQ multiplex PCR; TCRdb's table is partial and in-frame only. The V and J calls and clone size are taken from that table; D and trimming were inferred from the DNA. The sample lists around 160,000 clones, 81% occurring once. The CDR3 loop spans 16 amino acids. Germline V CDR1 and CDR2: SGHNT, YYREEE (reference sequence). V shed 4 bases and J 3 bases; nucleotides not matched to a gene: 10. The specimen sequenced was peripheral blood. The chain combines TRBV5-4 with TRBJ2-3; 8 bases map to TRBD2. The clonotype was recovered from a man aged 55 to 70 with active or convalescent COVID-19. CDR3: CASSHPGSSGTDTQYF. The CDR3, as DNA: TGTGCCAGCAGCCACCCGGGGTCTAGCGGGACAGATACGCAGTATTTT.